This TCR beta chain was profiled in a study of metastatic and nonmetastatic thyroid tumors. The wider study: Repertoire comparison spanned blood and tumor or nodule tissue of malignant and benign thyroid patients. Study-level points and caveats: In blood and tumor, TCR beta diversity was reportedly significantly higher in malignant thyroid tumors than in benign nodules.

In the authors' workflow: The study took CDR3 differences across clinicopathological groups and made a distant-metastasis classifier for papillary thyroid cancer from them. TCRdb reanalyzed the PCR reads via MiXCR. The V and J calls come from TCRdb's annotation, not from the publication. Among some 25,000 clones listed, around 15% were seen once. This clone was found a few times. Antigen unknown. A much larger clonotype is one base distant, so this may be a read error. All patients were untreated before thyroid surgery. The clonotype was recovered from a female donor with papillary thyroid cancer or a benign thyroid nodule (not recorded which). Some clones in this sample may be carry-over from other donors' samples. The source material was blood.

In DNA form, the CDR3 reads TGCAACGTTGAAGGGATAGCGGTACTATCCGCAGATACGCAGTATTTT. Its protein is CNVEGIAVLSADTQYF. The genes are TRBV29-1 and TRBJ2-3; a weak D match, TRBD2 (6 bases). Germline V gives CDR1 SQVTM, CDR2 ANQGSEA. The CDR3 covers 16 residues.